These 3 T cell receptor beta chains originate from one sample sequenced in a study of T cell changes during pregnancy in multiple sclerosis (dated by TCRdb to about 2019). Library preparation used the immunoSEQ multiplex PCR assay. Imported from immuneACCESS, the table was reduced by TCRdb to in-frame sequences with V and J called. These copies leave out some clones; in studies compared against another copy, an unresolved V gene accounts for under half, and the cause of the remainder is not known. Counted in this sample were 88,000 or so clones; 90% to 95% of them appeared once. The leading ten clones occupy more than 1.4% of the sample. Sequencing was performed on peripheral blood, taken before pregnancy. Receptor source: a female donor with multiple sclerosis, enrolled in a pregnancy study.

This chain joins TRBV5-1 and TRBJ2-1; 7 bases fit TRBD2. This CDR3 has 15 residues. From germline, CDR1 is SGHRS and CDR2 YFSETQ. With 4 bases clipped from V and 0 bases from J, the junction kept 4 bases outside the gene matches. As DNA, the CDR3 is TGCGCCAGCAGCCCTAAGCGGGACTCCTACAATGAGCAGTTCTTC. Translated, it gives CASSPKRDSYNEQFF.

The rearrangement links TRBV4-2 to TRBJ1-4; D is undetermined. Trimming removed 1 base from V and 0 bases from J, with 9 bases in between. CDR1 and CDR2 (germline): LGHNA, YNFKEQ. The CDR3 covers 16 residues. CDR3 loop: CASSQADKTTNEKLFF. In DNA, the CDR3 is TGTGCCAGCAGCCAAGCCGACAAAACAACTAATGAAAAACTGTTTTTT.

This chain connects TRBV6-5 to TRBJ1-4; D not resolved. Germline CDR1 is MNHEY and CDR2 is SVGAGI. The CDR3 has 14 amino acids. V was shortened by 6 bases and J by 10 bases, with 18 bases between the two germline ends. CDR3 in DNA: TGTGCCAGCAGAGATACCGGGTTACCGGGAAAACTGTTTTTT. It specifies CASRDTGLPGKLFF.